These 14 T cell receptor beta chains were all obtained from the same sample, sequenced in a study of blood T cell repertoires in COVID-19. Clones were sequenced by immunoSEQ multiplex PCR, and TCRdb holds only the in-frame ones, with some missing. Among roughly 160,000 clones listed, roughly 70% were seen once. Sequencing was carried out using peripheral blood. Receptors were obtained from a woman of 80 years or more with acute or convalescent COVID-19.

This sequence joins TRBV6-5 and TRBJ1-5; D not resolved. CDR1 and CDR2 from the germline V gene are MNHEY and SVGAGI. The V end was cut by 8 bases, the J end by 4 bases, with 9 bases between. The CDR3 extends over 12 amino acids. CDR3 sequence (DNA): TGTGCCAGCGCGCAGACAAATCAGCCCCAGCATTTT. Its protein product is CASAQTNQPQHF.

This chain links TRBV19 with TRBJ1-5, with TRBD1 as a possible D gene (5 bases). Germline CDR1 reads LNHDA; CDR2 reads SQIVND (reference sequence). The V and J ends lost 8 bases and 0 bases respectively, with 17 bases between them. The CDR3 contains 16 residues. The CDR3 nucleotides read TGTGCCAGTGACGGTGGGGGGGGTTATAGCAATCAGCCCCAGCATTTT. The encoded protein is CASDGGGGYSNQPQHF.

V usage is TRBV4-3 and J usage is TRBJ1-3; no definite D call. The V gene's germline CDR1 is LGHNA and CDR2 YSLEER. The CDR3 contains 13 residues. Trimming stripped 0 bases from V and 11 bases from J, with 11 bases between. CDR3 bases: TGCGCCAGCAGCCAAGATACCAACACCGCCATATATTTT. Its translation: CASSQDTNTAIYF.

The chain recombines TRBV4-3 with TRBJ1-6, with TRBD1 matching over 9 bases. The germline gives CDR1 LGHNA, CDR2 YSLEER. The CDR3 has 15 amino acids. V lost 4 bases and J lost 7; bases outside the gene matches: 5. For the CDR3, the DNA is TGCGCCAGCAGCCGAACCGACAGGGGGAATTCACCCCTCCACTTT. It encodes CASSRTDRGNSPLHF.

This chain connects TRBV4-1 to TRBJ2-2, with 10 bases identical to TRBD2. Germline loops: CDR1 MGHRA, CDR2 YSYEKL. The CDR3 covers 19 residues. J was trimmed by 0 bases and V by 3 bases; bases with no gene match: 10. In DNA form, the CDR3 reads TGCGCCAGCAGCCACCGGACTAGCGGCTACCCTTCGAACACCGGGGAGCTGTTTTTT. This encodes CASSHRTSGYPSNTGELFF.

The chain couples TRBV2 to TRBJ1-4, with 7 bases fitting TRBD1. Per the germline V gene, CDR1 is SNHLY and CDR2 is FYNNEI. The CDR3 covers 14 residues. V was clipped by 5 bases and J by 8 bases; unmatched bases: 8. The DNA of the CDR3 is TGTGCCAGCAGTCTTACAGGGGCAAAGGAAAAACTGTTTTTT. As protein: CASSLTGAKEKLFF.

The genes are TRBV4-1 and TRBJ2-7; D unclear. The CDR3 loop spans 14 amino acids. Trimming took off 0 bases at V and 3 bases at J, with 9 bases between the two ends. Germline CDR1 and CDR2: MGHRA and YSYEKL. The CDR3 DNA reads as TGCGCCAGCAGCCAAGATCTGAGAAACTACGAGCAGTACTTC. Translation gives CASSQDLRNYEQYF.

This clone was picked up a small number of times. The CDR3 DNA reads as TGCGCCAGCAGCTTCTTACAGGGCTCGGTGAACACTGAAGCTTTCTTT. Amino acids: CASSFLQGSVNTEAFF. V is TRBV5-1 and J is TRBJ1-1; D is perhaps TRBD1 (6 bases). Germline loops: CDR1 SGHRS, CDR2 YFSETQ. V was clipped by 2 bases and J by 0 bases, with 14 bases between them. CDR3 size: 16 residues.

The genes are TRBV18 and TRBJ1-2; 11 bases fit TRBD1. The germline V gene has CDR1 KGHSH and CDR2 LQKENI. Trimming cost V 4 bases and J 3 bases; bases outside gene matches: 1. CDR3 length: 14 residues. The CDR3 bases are TGTGCCAGCTCACAGGGACAGGGGGACTATGGCTACACCTTC. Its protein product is CASSQGQGDYGYTF.

CDR3 sequence reads: CASSIRGGETQYF. CDR3 DNA: TGTGCCAGTAGTATAAGGGGTGGAGAGACCCAGTACTTC. The V call is TRBV19, the J call TRBJ2-5; the D gene is possibly TRBD1 (5 bases). The germline V and J ends were trimmed by 2 bases and 4 bases, with 8 bases remaining between them. The CDR3 is 13 residues long. Germline V gene lookup returns CDR1 LNHDA and CDR2 SQIVND (reference sequence).

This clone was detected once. The CDR3 region has the DNA TGTGCCAGCAGGGAGCTCGTTCCTCTTGAAGCTTTCTTT. Translated: CASRELVPLEAFF. The rearrangement uses TRBV2 and TRBJ1-1; D is unresolved. The CDR3 length is 13 residues. Trimming took 6 bases from V and 7 from J, leaving 15 bases between them. CDR1 and CDR2 (germline): SNHLY, FYNNEI. Drawing the rest from reference TRBV2 and TRBJ1-1, the complete variable domain is EPEVTQTPSHQVTQMGQEVILRCVPISNHLYFYWYRQILGQKVEFLVSFYNNEISEKSEIFDDQFSVERPDGSNFTLKIRSTKLEDSAMYFCASRELVPLEAFFGQGTRLTVV.

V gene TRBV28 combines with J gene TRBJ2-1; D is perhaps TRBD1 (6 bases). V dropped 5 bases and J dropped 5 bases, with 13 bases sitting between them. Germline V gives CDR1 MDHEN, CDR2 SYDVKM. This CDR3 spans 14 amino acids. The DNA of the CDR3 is TGTGCCAGCAGTGCTACTGGACAGAACAATGAGCAGTTCTTC. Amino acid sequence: CASSATGQNNEQFF.

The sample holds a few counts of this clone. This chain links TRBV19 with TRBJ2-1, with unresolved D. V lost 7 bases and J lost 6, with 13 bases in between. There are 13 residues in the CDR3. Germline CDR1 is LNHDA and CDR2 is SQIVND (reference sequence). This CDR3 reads CASNFLLSNEQFF. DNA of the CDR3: TGTGCCAGTAACTTTCTCCTTTCCAATGAGCAGTTCTTC.

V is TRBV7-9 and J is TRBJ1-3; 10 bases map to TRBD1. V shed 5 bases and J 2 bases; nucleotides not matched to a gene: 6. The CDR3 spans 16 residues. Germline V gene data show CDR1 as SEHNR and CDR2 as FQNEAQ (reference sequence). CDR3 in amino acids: CASSPRTGGTGNTIYF. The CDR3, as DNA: TGTGCCAGCAGCCCACGGACAGGGGGGACTGGAAACACCATATATTTT.